This T cell receptor beta chain originates from a study of cytotoxic CD8 clonotypes in ibrutinib-treated CLL. Notes on the study in general: Among the clonotypes, public ones were uncommon and contracted or held stable on treatment. Ibrutinib response saw clonality rise, and progression saw it return toward baseline. Clonality (at baseline) was higher than in age-matched healthy donors and tracked circulating CD8+ T-cell counts.

Notes on this clone: Its antigen is unknown.

V lost 4 bases to trimming and J lost 8 bases; unmatched junction nucleotides: 9. The CDR3 runs 14 residues. CDR1 is MGHDK and CDR2 is SYGVNS in the germline V gene. The planned depth of sequencing spanned 1 in 200,000 to 1 in 1 million T cells. TCRdb's copy holds only in-frame clones and misses some; the assay was immunoSEQ multiplex PCR. The data hold 110,000 to 150,000 clones, with 70% to 80% observed a single time. The receptor comes from a human donor with chronic lymphocytic leukemia. The J gene is TRBJ1-2, the V gene TRBV25-1, with 8 bases fitting TRBD1. Material: PBMCs, obtained after 24 months of ibrutinib treatment. CDR3 sequence reads: CASSGGQAARGYTF. The CDR3 bases are TGTGCCAGCAGTGGGGGACAGGCAGCGCGGGGCTACACCTTC.